A single sample is the source of the 22 T cell receptor beta chains below, sequenced in a study of control samples from healthy donors and cancer patients. The assay was immunoSEQ multiplex PCR, and TCRdb's table has in-frame clones only and misses some. Here the sample spans roughly 83,000 clones, roughly four fifths being singletons. Sequencing was done on a sample of blood. All receptors derive from a woman aged 60-75 years in good health.

V usage is TRBV29-1 and J usage is TRBJ2-7; D uncertain. The CDR3 extends over 12 amino acids. From germline, CDR1 is SQVTM and CDR2 ANQGSEA. Between the trimmed V and J ends, which lost 6 bases and 0 bases, there was a span of 9 bases. CDR3 protein: CSVLSISYEQYF. As DNA, the CDR3 is TGCAGCGTCCTATCTATCTCCTACGAGCAGTACTTC.

V and J are TRBV5-1 and TRBJ1-6; D is perhaps TRBD1 (6 bases). Germline CDR1 reads SGHRS; CDR2 reads YFSETQ. This CDR3 spans 14 amino acids. Deletions cut 1 base from V and 9 bases from J, with 11 bases between. CDR3 region: CASSLWTVGSPLHF. The CDR3, as DNA: TGCGCCAGCAGCTTGTGGACAGTAGGTTCACCCCTCCACTTT. The full variable domain, in which reference TRBV5-1 and TRBJ1-6 provide the parts outside the CDR3, is KAGVTQTPRYLIKTRGQQVTLSCSPISGHRSVSWYQQTPGQGLQFLFEYFSETQRNKGNFPGRFSGRQFSNSRSEMNVSTLELGDSALYLCASSLWTVGSPLHFGNGTRLTVT.

The chain joins TRBV7-2 to TRBJ2-2; TRBD1 agrees at 7 bases. V shed 1 base and J 2 bases; nucleotides not matched to a gene: 4. Per germline, CDR1 SGHTA and CDR2 FQGNSA. This CDR3 has 16 residues. The CDR3 DNA sequence: TGTGCCAGCAGCTTAGTGGGACAGTTAAACACCGGGGAGCTGTTTTTT. This gives the protein CASSLVGQLNTGELFF.

V is TRBV5-1 and J is TRBJ2-1; perhaps TRBD2 as D (6 bases). With 0 bases removed from V and 2 bases from J, the gap between germline ends came to 21 bases. The CDR3 runs 19 residues. Germline V lookup: CDR1 SGHRS, CDR2 YFSETQ. The CDR3 loop reads CASSLGPEDGGRAYNEQFF. CDR3 coding DNA: TGCGCCAGCAGCTTGGGGCCCGAGGATGGAGGGAGAGCCTACAATGAGCAGTTCTTC.

The rearrangement links TRBV5-1 to TRBJ2-5; TRBD2 aligns across 8 bases. This CDR3 has 16 amino acids. Germline V gene sequence: CDR1 SGHRS, CDR2 YFSETQ. The trim removed 0 bases at V and 2 bases at J, leaving 6 bases unmatched. CDR3 nucleotide sequence: TGCGCCAGCAGCTTGGCGGGGGGGCCGGGGCAAGAGACCCAGTACTTC. Its protein is CASSLAGGPGQETQYF.

The chain combines TRBV7-2 with TRBJ2-2; 9 positions agree with TRBD1. The germline V gene encodes CDR1 SGHTA and CDR2 FQGNSA. CDR3 length: 16 amino acids. Trimming removed 6 bases from V and 0 bases from J; junction bases left unmatched: 5. The CDR3 loop reads CASRSRQGANTGELFF. Here the CDR3 DNA reads TGTGCCAGCAGATCTCGACAGGGGGCGAACACCGGGGAGCTGTTTTTT. The full variable domain, rest sourced from reference TRBV7-2 and TRBJ2-2, is GAGVSQSPSNKVTEKGKDVELRCDPISGHTALYWYRQSLGQGLEFLIYFQGNSAPDKSGLPSDRFSAERTGGSVSTLTIQRTQQEDSAVYLCASRSRQGANTGELFFGEGSRLTVL.

Regarding this clone: This may be a read error, as it is one base from a much larger clone. The chain couples TRBV19 to TRBJ1-3; TRBD1 might be the D (6 bases). This CDR3 is built from 18 residues. Germline-derived CDR1 and CDR2 are LNHDA and SQIVND (reference sequence). CDR3 DNA: TGTGCCAGTAGTACCCGAACAGGGTTCATGACGTCTGGAAACACCACATATTTT. Protein sequence: CASSTRTGFMTSGNTTYF.

This chain connects TRBV27 to TRBJ2-2; 9 bases are shared with TRBD1. Germline CDR1 and CDR2: MNHEY and SMNVEV (reference sequence). The CDR3 covers 17 residues. Losses at the gene ends were 4 bases for V and 5 bases for J; bases not matched to a gene: 11. The DNA of the CDR3 is TGTGCCAGCAGTTCTATACCCGGGACAGGGTTAACCGGGGAGCTGTTTTTT. Its translation is CASSSIPGTGLTGELFF.

V and J are TRBV19 and TRBJ2-1; no definite D call. The V and J ends lost 1 base and 0 bases respectively, with 7 bases between them. This CDR3 contains 15 residues. Germline V lookup: CDR1 LNHDA, CDR2 SQIVND (reference sequence). The CDR3 DNA is TGTGCCAGTAGTATAGGAAGAGCCTCCTACAATGAGCAGTTCTTC. Its protein is CASSIGRASYNEQFF.

V gene TRBV3-1 (or the pseudogene TRBV3-2) combines with J gene TRBJ2-5, with TRBD2 matching over 7 bases. Germline CDR1 LGHDT, CDR2 YNNKEL (reference sequence). There are 12 residues in the CDR3. With V trimmed by 5 bases and J by 4 bases, 1 base remained unmatched. CDR3 sequence (DNA): TGTGCCAGCAGCGGGGGGGGAGAGACCCAGTACTTC. This sequence encodes CASSGGGETQYF.

As for this clone: One end of the junction varies from germline; a read error may be responsible. The rearrangement joins TRBV6-2 or TRBV6-3 to TRBJ1-2; D unresolved. This CDR3 spans 12 amino acids. CDR1 MNHEY and CDR2 SVGEGT come from the germline V gene. CDR3 nucleotide sequence: TGTGCCGGCAGTTTTACCCCAGTTGGCTACACCTTC. This codes for CAGSFTPVGYTF.

This clone was detected only a few times. The sample has other DNA sequences that encode this CDR3 too. The chain employs TRBV6-5 and TRBJ2-3, with a possible D match to TRBD1 (5 bases). The germline V gene encodes CDR1 MNHEY and CDR2 SVGAGI. There are 14 residues in the CDR3. The ends were cut back, 6 bases at V and 2 bases at J, with 12 bases in the middle. This CDR3 reads CASSLREATDTQYF. The CDR3, as DNA: TGTGCCAGCAGCCTCAGGGAAGCCACAGATACGCAGTATTTT.

This chain connects TRBV6-5 to TRBJ2-7, with a possible D match to TRBD1 (6 bases). The germline V gene has CDR1 MNHEY and CDR2 SVGAGI. The CDR3 extends over 14 amino acids. The V end lost 0 bases, the J end lost 8 bases, and 14 bases lay between the germline ends. For the CDR3, the DNA is TGTGCCAGCAGTTACTCTGGCAGGGGCCATCAGCAGTACTTC. It specifies CASSYSGRGHQQYF.

This chain links TRBV27 with TRBJ2-3, with 7 bases aligning to TRBD2. V gave up 2 bases and J gave up 0 bases; unmatched junction bases: 8. The CDR3 loop spans 17 amino acids. CDR1 and CDR2 from the germline V gene are MNHEY and SMNVEV (reference sequence). The CDR3 DNA is TGTGCCAGCAGTTTAGGTTACCTAGCGGACAGCACAGATACGCAGTATTTT. Translating it yields CASSLGYLADSTDTQYF.

This sequence joins TRBV18 and TRBJ2-1; D unclear. V was pared by 2 bases and J by 8 bases, with 16 bases between. CDR1 and CDR2 (germline): KGHSH, LQKENI. This CDR3 spans 15 amino acids. The CDR3 is CASSPVSNLVYEQFF. CDR3 in DNA: TGTGCCAGCTCACCAGTCAGTAACTTGGTCTATGAGCAGTTCTTC.

This chain uses TRBV11-2 with TRBJ2-1, with 7 bases aligning to TRBD2. The V segment lost 5 bases and the J segment 2 bases; nucleotides outside the gene matches: 3. CDR3 length: 14 amino acids. Germline loops: CDR1 SGHAT, CDR2 FQNNGV. For the CDR3, the DNA is TGTGCCAGCAGCACTCTAGCGGCCTACAATGAGCAGTTCTTC. Its translation: CASSTLAAYNEQFF.

This clone has only a few counts. This rearrangement joins TRBV7-2 to TRBJ2-2, with 7 bases lining up with TRBD2. The CDR3 covers 15 residues. Germline CDR1 SGHTA, CDR2 FQGNSA. Losses at the gene ends were 5 bases for V and 7 bases for J; bases not matched to a gene: 10. CDR3 DNA sequence: TGTGCCAGCAGCATACCAATTAGCGGGTACGGGGAGCTGTTTTTT. Protein sequence: CASSIPISGYGELFF.

Note on this clone: At one end the junction does not follow the germline gene, possibly because of a read error. The chain joins TRBV7-7 to TRBJ2-2; TRBD1 agrees at 9 bases. This CDR3 is built from 15 residues. Germline lookup yields CDR1 SSHAT and CDR2 FNYEAQ (reference sequence). CDR3: CASSPRTGAIGELFF. For the CDR3, the DNA is TGTGCTAGCAGCCCCCGGACAGGGGCGATAGGGGAGCTGTTTTTT.

This clone was detected ten times or more. V is TRBV6-1 and J is TRBJ1-1, with D possibly matching TRBD1 (5 bases). V shed 3 bases and J shed 9 bases, with 11 bases lying between them. Germline V gene data show CDR1 as MNHNS and CDR2 as SASEGT. This CDR3 comprises 12 residues. The CDR3 region is CASSDPGNKAFF. The DNA for the CDR3 is TGTGCCAGCAGTGACCCAGGGAATAAAGCTTTCTTT.

J is TRBJ2-1 and V is TRBV5-1; 14 bases map to TRBD2. V shed 4 bases, J shed 7 bases, and the junction held 10 bases outside the gene matches. Germline loops: CDR1 SGHRS, CDR2 YFSETQ. The CDR3 contains 17 residues. The CDR3 DNA reads TGCGCCAGCAGCGAGACTAGCGGGAGGGCCGGGGGAAATGAGCAGTTCTTC. Translated: CASSETSGRAGGNEQFF.

This clone has a single count. J is TRBJ1-5 and V is TRBV28, with D maybe TRBD1 (6 bases). The CDR3 runs to 14 residues. V lost 2 bases to trimming and J lost 4 bases, with 9 bases between them. The germline V gene encodes CDR1 MDHEN and CDR2 SYDVKM. CDR3 nucleotides: TGTGCCAGCAGTTTACAACAGGGAAATCAGCCCCAGCATTTT. Amino acid sequence: CASSLQQGNQPQHF.

The CDR3 loop is CASSYSKARDRQYF. The CDR3 coding sequence is TGTGCCAGCAGTTACTCTAAGGCCCGGGACAGGCAGTACTTC. The V and J genes are TRBV6-5 and TRBJ2-4; 8 bases fit TRBD1. Germline V gene data show CDR1 as MNHEY and CDR2 as SVGAGI. This CDR3 contains 14 residues. V shed 0 bases, J shed 13 bases, and the junction held 8 bases outside the gene matches.